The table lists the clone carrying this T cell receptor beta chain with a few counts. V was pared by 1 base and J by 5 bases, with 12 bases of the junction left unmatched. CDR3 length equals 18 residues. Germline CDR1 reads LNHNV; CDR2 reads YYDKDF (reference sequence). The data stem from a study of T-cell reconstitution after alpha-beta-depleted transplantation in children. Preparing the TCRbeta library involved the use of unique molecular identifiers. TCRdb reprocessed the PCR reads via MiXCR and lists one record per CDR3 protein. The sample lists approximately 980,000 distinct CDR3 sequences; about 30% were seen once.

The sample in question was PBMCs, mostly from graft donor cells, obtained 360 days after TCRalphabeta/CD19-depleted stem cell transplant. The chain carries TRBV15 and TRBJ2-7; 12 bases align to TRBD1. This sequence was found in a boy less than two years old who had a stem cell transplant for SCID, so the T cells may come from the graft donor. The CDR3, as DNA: TGTGCCACCAGCAGAGGCAACCCCTCCGGGACAGGGGGCCACGAGCAGTACTTC. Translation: CATSRGNPSGTGGHEQYF.